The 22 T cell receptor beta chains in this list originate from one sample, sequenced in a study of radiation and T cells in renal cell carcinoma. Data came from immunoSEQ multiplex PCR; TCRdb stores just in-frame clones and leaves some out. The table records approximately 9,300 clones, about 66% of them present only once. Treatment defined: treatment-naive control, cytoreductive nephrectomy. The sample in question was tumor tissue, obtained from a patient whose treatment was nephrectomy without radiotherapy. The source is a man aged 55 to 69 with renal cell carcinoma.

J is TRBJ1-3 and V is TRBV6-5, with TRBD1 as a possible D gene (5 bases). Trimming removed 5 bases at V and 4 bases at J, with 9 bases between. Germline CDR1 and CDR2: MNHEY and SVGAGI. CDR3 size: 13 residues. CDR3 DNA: TGTGCCAGCAGTATTGGGACCGGAAACACCATATATTTT. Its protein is CASSIGTGNTIYF.

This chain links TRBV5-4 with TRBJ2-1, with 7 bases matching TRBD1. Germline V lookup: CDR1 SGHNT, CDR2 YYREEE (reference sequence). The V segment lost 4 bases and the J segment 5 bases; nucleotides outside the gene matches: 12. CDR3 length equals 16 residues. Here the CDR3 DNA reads TGTGCCAGCAGCGGCGGACGATCCACAGGGGACAATGAGCAGTTCTTC. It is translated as CASSGGRSTGDNEQFF.

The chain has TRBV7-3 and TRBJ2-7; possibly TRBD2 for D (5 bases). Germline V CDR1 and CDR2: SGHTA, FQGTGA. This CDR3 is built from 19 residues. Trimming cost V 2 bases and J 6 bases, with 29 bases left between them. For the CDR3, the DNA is TGTGCCAGCAGCTTAGCGGGCCAGGCAAGGCTGTACTCGTGTTCCGAGCAGTACTTC. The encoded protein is CASSLAGQARLYSCSEQYF. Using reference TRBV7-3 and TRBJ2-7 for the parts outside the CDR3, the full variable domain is GAGVSQTPSNKVTEKGKYVELRCDPISGHTALYWYRQSLGQGPEFLIYFQGTGAADDSGLPNDRFFAVRPEGSVSTLKIQRTERGDSAVYLCASSLAGQARLYSCSEQYFGPGTRLTVT.

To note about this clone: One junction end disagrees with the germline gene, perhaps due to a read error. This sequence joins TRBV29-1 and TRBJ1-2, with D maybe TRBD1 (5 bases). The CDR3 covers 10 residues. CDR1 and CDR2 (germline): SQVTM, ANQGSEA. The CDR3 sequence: CSAGDYGYTF. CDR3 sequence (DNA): TGCAGCGCTGGGGACTACGGCTACACCTTC.

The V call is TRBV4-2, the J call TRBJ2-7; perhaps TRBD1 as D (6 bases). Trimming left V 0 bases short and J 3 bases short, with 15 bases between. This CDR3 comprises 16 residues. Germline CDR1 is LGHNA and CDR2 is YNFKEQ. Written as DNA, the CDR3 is TGTGCCAGCAGCCAAGATGTCGGACAGCCTATCTACGAGCAGTACTTC. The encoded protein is CASSQDVGQPIYEQYF.

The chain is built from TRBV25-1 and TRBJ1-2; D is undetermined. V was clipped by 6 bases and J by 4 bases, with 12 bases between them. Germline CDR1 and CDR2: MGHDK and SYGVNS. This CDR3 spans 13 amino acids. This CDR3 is CASRESWAYGYTF. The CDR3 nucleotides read TGTGCCAGCAGAGAGAGTTGGGCCTATGGCTACACCTTC.

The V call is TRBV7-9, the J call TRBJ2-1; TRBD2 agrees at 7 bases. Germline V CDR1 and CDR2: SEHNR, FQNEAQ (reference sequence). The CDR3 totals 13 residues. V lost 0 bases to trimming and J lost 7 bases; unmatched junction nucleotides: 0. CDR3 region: CASSLARGNEQFF. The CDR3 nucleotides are TGTGCCAGCAGCTTAGCGCGGGGGAATGAGCAGTTCTTC.

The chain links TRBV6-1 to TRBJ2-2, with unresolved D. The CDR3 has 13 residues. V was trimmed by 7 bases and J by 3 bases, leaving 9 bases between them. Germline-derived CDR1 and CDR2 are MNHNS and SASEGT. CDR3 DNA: TGTGCCAGCACGAACGTATACACCGGGGAGCTGTTTTTT. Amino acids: CASTNVYTGELFF.

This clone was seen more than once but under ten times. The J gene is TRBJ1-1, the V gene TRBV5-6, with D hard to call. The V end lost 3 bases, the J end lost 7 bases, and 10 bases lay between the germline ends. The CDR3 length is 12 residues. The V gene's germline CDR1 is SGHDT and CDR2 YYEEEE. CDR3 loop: CASSSGVLEAFF. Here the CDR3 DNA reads TGTGCCAGCAGCTCCGGGGTACTTGAAGCTTTCTTT.

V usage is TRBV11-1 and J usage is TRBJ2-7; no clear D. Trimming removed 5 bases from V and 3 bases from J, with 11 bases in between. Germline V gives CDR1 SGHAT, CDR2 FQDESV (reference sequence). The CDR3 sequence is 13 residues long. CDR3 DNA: TGTGCCAGCAGCGATTCGGCGATCTACGAGCAGTACTTC. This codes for CASSDSAIYEQYF.

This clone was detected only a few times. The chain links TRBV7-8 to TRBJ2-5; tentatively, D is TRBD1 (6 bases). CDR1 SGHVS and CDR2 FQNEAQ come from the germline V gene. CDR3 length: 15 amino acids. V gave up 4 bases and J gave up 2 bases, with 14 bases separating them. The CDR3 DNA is TGTGCCAGCAGCTCCCAGGGGCGGGTACAAGAGACCCAGTACTTC. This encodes CASSSQGRVQETQYF.

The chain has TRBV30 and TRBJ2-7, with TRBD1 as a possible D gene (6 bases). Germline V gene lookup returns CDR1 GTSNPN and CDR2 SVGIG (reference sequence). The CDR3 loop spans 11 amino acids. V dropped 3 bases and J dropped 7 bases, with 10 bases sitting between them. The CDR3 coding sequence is TGTGCCTGGAGAAGGGGGAGAGAGCAGTACTTC. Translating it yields CAWRRGREQYF.

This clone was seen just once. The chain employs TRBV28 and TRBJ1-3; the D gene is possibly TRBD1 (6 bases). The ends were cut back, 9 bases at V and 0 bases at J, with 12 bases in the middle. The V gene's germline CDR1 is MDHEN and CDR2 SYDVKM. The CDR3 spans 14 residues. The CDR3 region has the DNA TGTGCCAGTTTGGACAGAGACTCTGGAAACACCATATATTTT. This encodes CASLDRDSGNTIYF.

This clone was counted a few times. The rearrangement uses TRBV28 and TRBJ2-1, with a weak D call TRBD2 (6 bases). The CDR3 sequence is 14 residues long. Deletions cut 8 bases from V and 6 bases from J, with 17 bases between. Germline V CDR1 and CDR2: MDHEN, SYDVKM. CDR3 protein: CASLGGPRSNEQFF. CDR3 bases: TGTGCCAGCCTAGGAGGGCCAAGGTCCAATGAGCAGTTCTTC.

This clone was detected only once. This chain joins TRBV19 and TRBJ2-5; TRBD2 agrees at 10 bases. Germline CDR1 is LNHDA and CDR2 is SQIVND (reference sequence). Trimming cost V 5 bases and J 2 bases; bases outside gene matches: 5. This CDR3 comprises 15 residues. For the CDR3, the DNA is TGTGCCAGTAGTGCGGCTAGCGGGGGTCAAGAGACCCAGTACTTC. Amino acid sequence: CASSAASGGQETQYF. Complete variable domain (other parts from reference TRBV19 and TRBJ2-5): DGGITQSPKYLFRKEGQNVTLSCEQNLNHDAMYWYRQDPGQGLRLIYYSQIVNDFQKGDIAEGYSVSREKKESFPLTVTSAQKNPTAFYLCASSAASGGQETQYFGPGTRLLVL.

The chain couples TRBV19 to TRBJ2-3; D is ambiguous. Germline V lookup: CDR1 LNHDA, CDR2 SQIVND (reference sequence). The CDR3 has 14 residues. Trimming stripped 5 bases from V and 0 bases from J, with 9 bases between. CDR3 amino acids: CASSPGPSTDTQYF. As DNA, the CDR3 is TGTGCCAGTAGTCCGGGTCCTAGCACAGATACGCAGTATTTT.

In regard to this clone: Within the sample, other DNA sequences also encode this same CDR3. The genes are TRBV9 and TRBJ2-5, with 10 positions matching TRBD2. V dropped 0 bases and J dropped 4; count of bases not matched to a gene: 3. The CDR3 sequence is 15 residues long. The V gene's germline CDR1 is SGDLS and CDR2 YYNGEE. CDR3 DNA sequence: TGTGCCAGCAGCGTAGACAGCGGGAGGGGAGAGACCCAGTACTTC. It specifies CASSVDSGRGETQYF.

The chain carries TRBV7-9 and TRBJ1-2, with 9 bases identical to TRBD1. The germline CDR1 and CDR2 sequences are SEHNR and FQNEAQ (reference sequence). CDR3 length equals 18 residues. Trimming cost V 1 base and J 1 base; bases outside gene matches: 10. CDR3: CASSLGGTGRSHNYGYTF. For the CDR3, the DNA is TGTGCCAGCAGCTTAGGAGGGACAGGGAGGTCCCATAACTATGGCTACACCTTC.

The CDR3 sequence is CASSIGTSGYNEQFF. The CDR3 bases are TGTGCCAGCAGCATCGGGACTAGCGGATACAATGAGCAGTTCTTC. This chain connects TRBV5-4 to TRBJ2-1; 11 bases are shared with TRBD2. This CDR3 is built from 15 residues. Germline CDR1 is SGHNT and CDR2 is YYREEE (reference sequence). The V and J ends lost 4 bases and 4 bases, in that order; junction bases with no gene match: 4.

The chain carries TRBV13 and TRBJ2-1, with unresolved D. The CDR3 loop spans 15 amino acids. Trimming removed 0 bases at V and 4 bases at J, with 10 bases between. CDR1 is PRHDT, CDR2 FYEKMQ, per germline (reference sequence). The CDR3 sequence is CASSLGNAMYNEQFF. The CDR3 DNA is TGTGCCAGCAGCTTAGGGAACGCGATGTACAATGAGCAGTTCTTC.

The CDR3 reads CASSQASTVSDTQYF. The CDR3 coding sequence is TGCGCCAGCAGCCAAGCTTCGACAGTCTCAGATACGCAGTATTTT. The chain links TRBV4-3 to TRBJ2-3, with D possibly TRBD1 on 5 matching bases. The CDR3 is 15 residues long. Trimming took off 1 base at V and 4 bases at J, with 12 bases between the two ends. Germline assignment: CDR1 LGHNA and CDR2 YSLEER.

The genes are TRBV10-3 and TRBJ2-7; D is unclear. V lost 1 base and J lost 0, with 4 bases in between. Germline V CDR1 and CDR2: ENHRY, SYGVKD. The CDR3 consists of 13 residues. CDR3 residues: CAISEYNSYEQYF. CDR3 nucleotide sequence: TGTGCCATCAGTGAGTACAACTCCTACGAGCAGTACTTC.